The source of this T cell receptor beta chain is a study of CD8 T cells in ankylosing spondylitis. Study-wide results and caveats: Apparently characteristic of ankylosing spondylitis blood was a TCR beta motif (roughly eight highly homologous variants). As reported, disease-linked clones showed significant enrichment in matched ankylosing spondylitis synovial fluid.

TCRdb redid the calling of the 5' RACE reads with MiXCR, one entry per CDR3 protein. The table records around 480,000 distinct CDR3 sequences, roughly 18% of them present only once. Of note for this clonotype: Its target is unknown.

Germline CDR1 reads SEHNR; CDR2 reads FQNEAQ (reference sequence). This CDR3 contains 15 residues. The ends were cut back, 1 base at V and 2 bases at J, with 12 bases in the middle. The TCR was taken from a male donor with ankylosing spondylitis. V and J are TRBV7-9 and TRBJ2-7; tentatively, D is TRBD1 (5 bases). Sequences were obtained from blood, either unsorted or a sorted T cell fraction (not recorded which). CDR3 region: CASSLVGRQTYEQYF. CDR3 coding DNA: TGTGCCAGCAGCTTAGTGGGGCGACAAACCTACGAGCAGTACTTC.